The TCR beta chain under discussion was sequenced for a study of OX40 agonist ivuxolimab in advanced cancers. Findings and caveats of the study: Certain nonresponders additionally had low normalized T-cell clonal expansion. At 0.1 to 3.0 mg/kg, clonal expansion of CD4+ and CD8+ blood T cells had occurred by week 6.

Generated by immunoSEQ multiplex PCR, the TCRdb table keeps only in-frame clones and is missing some. This sample carries 45,000 or so clones, approximately 80% of them seen once, and the ten largest clones take about 4%. This clone was seen more than once but under ten times. Its antigen remains unidentified. Per germline, CDR1 SGDLS and CDR2 YYNGEE. This CDR3 region has 15 residues. Trimming at V came to 4 bases and at J to 0 bases, leaving 4 bases not matched to a gene. The clonotype comes from an adult with an advanced solid tumor such as melanoma, head and neck, liver or kidney cancer. This chain joins TRBV9 and TRBJ2-3, with 8 bases aligning to TRBD2. Sample: CD4+ or CD8+ T cells sorted from blood, taken in a trial of the OX40 agonist ivuxolimab. For the CDR3, the DNA is TGTGCCAGCAGCTTGCGGGGGGACAGCACAGATACGCAGTATTTT. Its protein product is CASSLRGDSTDTQYF.